Each of the 6 T cell receptor beta chains below was sequenced from the same sample in a study of post-analysis software for immune sequencing data. Study conclusions and caveats: Five or six TRBV segments (TRBV5-6, TRBV5-1 and TRBV20-1 among them) occurred more frequently in patients than in controls.

Prepared TCR beta cDNA libraries contained unique molecular identifiers. MiXCR, applied by TCRdb to the PCR reads, yields one record per CDR3 protein. This sample has about 760,000 distinct CDR3 sequences; approximately 30% occur once, and the top ten carry roughly 0.54%. Antigens for these TCRs are unknown. The sequencing sample was made of blood. Receptors were obtained from a girl aged 10 to 17 with multiple sclerosis.

There are a few counts of this clonotype. The junction does not match germline at one end; this may be a read error. V is TRBV4-3 and J is TRBJ2-1; D perhaps matches TRBD2 (6 bases). CDR1 LGHNA and CDR2 YSLEER come from the germline V gene. This CDR3 has 15 amino acids. The CDR3 DNA sequence: TGCACCAGCAGAGACCAGCGGGTCTCCTACAATGAGCAGTTCTTC. Its protein is CTSRDQRVSYNEQFF.

This chain joins TRBV6-5 and TRBJ1-1; no clear D. The length of the CDR3 is 15 residues. The germline gives CDR1 MNHEY, CDR2 SVGAGI. Trimming took off 0 bases at V and 0 bases at J, with 8 bases between the two ends. CDR3 in DNA: TGTGCCAGCAGTTACTCGTATAACATGAACACTGAAGCTTTCTTT. Residues: CASSYSYNMNTEAFF.

This clonotype was detected a few times. The chain couples TRBV13 to TRBJ2-5; 7 bases line up with TRBD2. J gave up 11 bases and V 3 bases, and 12 bases lay outside the gene matches. Germline values: CDR1 PRHDT, CDR2 FYEKMQ (reference sequence). CDR3 length equals 14 residues. The CDR3 DNA follows: TGTGCCAGCAGCTTGGGGGGGATTACTACGTCGCAGTACTTC. This sequence encodes CASSLGGITTSQYF.

This chain joins TRBV6-6 and TRBJ2-3; D gene uncertain. Per the germline V gene, CDR1 is MNHNY and CDR2 is SVGAGI (reference sequence). The length of the CDR3 is 15 residues. The V end lost 2 bases, the J end lost 0 bases, and 9 bases lay between the germline ends. The CDR3 DNA follows: TGTGCCAGCAGTTACACGTTGACTAGCACAGATACGCAGTATTTT. The encoded protein is CASSYTLTSTDTQYF.

Only a few counts were recorded for this clonotype. This chain links TRBV29-1 with TRBJ2-5; D perhaps matches TRBD2 (6 bases). The CDR3 covers 13 residues. Trimming took off 7 bases at V and 5 bases at J, with 17 bases between the two ends. In germline, CDR1 is SQVTM, CDR2 ANQGSEA. The CDR3 spells CSATPAGIETQYF. The DNA for the CDR3 is TGCAGCGCCACCCCGGCGGGGATCGAGACCCAGTACTTC.

The gene calls are TRBV20-1 and TRBJ2-7; 8 bases agree with TRBD2. Germline lookup yields CDR1 DFQATT and CDR2 SNEGSKA (reference sequence). The CDR3 length is 17 residues. V was clipped by 3 bases and J by 0 bases; unmatched bases: 13. CDR3 region: CSARVWLAGKNSYEQYF. The CDR3 bases are TGCAGTGCTAGGGTTTGGCTAGCGGGCAAAAACTCCTACGAGCAGTACTTC.